One sample yielded the 19 T cell receptor beta chains listed below, sequenced in a study of molecular identifiers for immune sequencing clone quantification. TCRdb redid the calling of the PCR reads with MiXCR, one entry per CDR3 protein. The sample holds under 650,000 distinct CDR3 sequences; approximately 20% are singletons and the top ten take approximately 0.9%. Sequenced material: naive CD8+ T cells from blood, with Jurkat cell RNA spiked in. Subset indicated: FACS-sorted CD8+CD4-CCR7+CD45RA+ naive T cells. The receptors come from a human donor in good health. Some libraries in this study had Jurkat cell RNA spiked in.

The rearrangement joins TRBV19 to TRBJ2-1; possibly TRBD1 for D (5 bases). CDR1 and CDR2 from the germline V gene are LNHDA and SQIVND (reference sequence). Trimming left V 7 bases short and J 0 bases short, with 19 bases between. CDR3 length: 17 residues. The CDR3 region is CASTTLLAGNSYNEQFF. The CDR3 DNA is TGTGCCAGTACCACCCTCTTGGCAGGGAACTCCTACAATGAGCAGTTCTTC. The full variable domain, with the rest looked up from reference TRBV19 and TRBJ2-1, is DGGITQSPKYLFRKEGQNVTLSCEQNLNHDAMYWYRQDPGQGLRLIYYSQIVNDFQKGDIAEGYSVSREKKESFPLTVTSAQKNPTAFYLCASTTLLAGNSYNEQFFGPGTRLTVL.

The chain employs TRBV19 and TRBJ1-5, with D possibly matching TRBD1 (5 bases). CDR1 and CDR2 (germline): LNHDA, SQIVND (reference sequence). Trimming shortened V by 3 bases and J by 1 base, and 10 bases separated the two germline ends. CDR3 length equals 15 residues. The CDR3 protein is CASSMSGYSNQPQHF. DNA for the CDR3: TGTGCCAGTAGTATGTCAGGGTACAGCAATCAGCCCCAGCATTTT. Combining the CDR3 with reference TRBV19 and TRBJ1-5 gives the whole variable domain DGGITQSPKYLFRKEGQNVTLSCEQNLNHDAMYWYRQDPGQGLRLIYYSQIVNDFQKGDIAEGYSVSREKKESFPLTVTSAQKNPTAFYLCASSMSGYSNQPQHFGDGTRLSIL.

To note about this clonotype: This clone may be a read error of a much larger clone one base away. V gene TRBV29-1 combines with J gene TRBJ1-3, with 7 nucleotides matching TRBD1. Looked up from germline, CDR1 is SQVTM and CDR2 is ANQGSEA. There are 13 residues in the CDR3. The CDR3 loop is CSVVGTDGNTMYF. As DNA, the CDR3 is TGCAGCGTGGTAGGGACAGACGGAAACACCATGTATTTT.

This clonotype has a count of ten or more. The chain employs TRBV28 and TRBJ1-5; D is ambiguous. The CDR3 extends over 15 amino acids. V lost 6 bases to trimming and J lost 1 base, with 13 bases between them. Germline-derived CDR1 and CDR2 are MDHEN and SYDVKM. This chain's CDR3 is CASSRPGGSNQPQHF. The DNA of the CDR3 is TGTGCCAGCAGCCGCCCGGGCGGAAGCAATCAGCCCCAGCATTTT.

This clonotype was seen repeatedly, ten times or more. The rearrangement joins TRBV27 to TRBJ1-5; possible D gene TRBD1, 5 bases. Germline V gene lookup returns CDR1 MNHEY and CDR2 SMNVEV (reference sequence). V was cut by 4 bases and J by 3 bases, with 10 bases left in between. CDR3 length: 14 residues. CDR3 sequence (DNA): TGTGCCAGCAGTTGGGGGGGAGACAATCAGCCCCAGCATTTT. Amino acids: CASSWGGDNQPQHF.

Notes on this clonotype: The junction does not match germline at one end; this may be a read error. V gene TRBV11-2 combines with J gene TRBJ2-5; D gene ambiguous. Germline CDR1 reads SGHAT; CDR2 reads FQNNGV. This CDR3 is built from 14 residues. For the CDR3, the DNA is TGTGCCGGCAGCTCCCCCATGCTGCGGGAGACCCAGTACTTC. It is translated as CAGSSPMLRETQYF.

This clonotype came up many times. This sequence joins TRBV6-4 and TRBJ2-1; unclear D gene. V was clipped by 0 bases and J by 6 bases, with 6 bases between them. There are 13 residues in the CDR3. The germline gives CDR1 MRHNA, CDR2 SNTAGT. This CDR3 reads CASSDSRLNEQFF. Here the CDR3 DNA reads TGTGCCAGCAGTGACTCGAGACTCAATGAGCAGTTCTTC.

The V gene is TRBV11-2, the J gene TRBJ2-1; D perhaps matches TRBD2 (6 bases). Germline lookup yields CDR1 SGHAT and CDR2 FQNNGV. The V end was cut by 7 bases, the J end by 5 bases, with 18 bases between. The CDR3 is made up of 15 amino acids. The CDR3 region has the DNA TGTGCCAGCAACAGCTTCCCACTAGCTCACAATGAGCAGTTCTTC. It specifies CASNSFPLAHNEQFF. Filled out from reference TRBV11-2 and TRBJ2-1, the complete variable domain reads EAGVAQSPRYKIIEKRQSVAFWCNPISGHATLYWYQQILGQGPKLLIQFQNNGVVDDSQLPKDRFSAERLKGVDSTLKIQPAKLEDSAVYLCASNSFPLAHNEQFFGPGTRLTVL.

This clonotype was counted many times. This chain links TRBV20-1 with TRBJ2-3; 8 positions agree with TRBD2. V shed 0 bases and J 5 bases; nucleotides not matched to a gene: 7. Germline loops: CDR1 DFQATT, CDR2 SNEGSKA (reference sequence). The CDR3 loop spans 15 amino acids. CDR3 DNA: TGCAGTGCTAGAGAAGGTCGGGGGGGCCAAGATACGCAGTATTTT. This gives the protein CSAREGRGGQDTQYF.

This clonotype was found many times. The gene calls are TRBV14 and TRBJ1-1; 7 bases agree with TRBD1. The CDR3 runs 13 residues. Germline trimming cut 4 bases from V and 6 bases from J; bases unmatched to any gene: 5. CDR1 is SGHDN and CDR2 is FVKESK in the germline V gene. Here the CDR3 reads CASSLPGQPEAFF. CDR3 DNA: TGTGCCAGCAGCCTACCGGGACAGCCTGAAGCTTTCTTT.

The table lists this clonotype with many counts. CDR3 region: CASSTGYGGDTQYF. In DNA form, the CDR3 reads TGTGCCAGCAGCACAGGGTATGGGGGAGATACGCAGTATTTT. The chain combines TRBV6-5 with TRBJ2-3, with TRBD1 as a possible D gene (6 bases). The CDR3 length is 14 residues. Germline V gives CDR1 MNHEY, CDR2 SVGAGI. The germline V and J ends were trimmed by 6 bases and 5 bases, with 15 bases remaining between them.

This clonotype showed up many times. The chain recombines TRBV5-1 with TRBJ2-5; D not certain. The CDR3 consists of 12 residues. In germline, CDR1 is SGHRS, CDR2 YFSETQ. Trimming stripped 4 bases from V and 0 bases from J, with 4 bases between. CDR3: CASSLYQETQYF. The CDR3 DNA reads as TGCGCCAGCAGCCTGTACCAAGAGACCCAGTACTTC.

This clonotype was seen only once. The J gene is TRBJ1-5, the V gene TRBV12-3 or TRBV12-4, with D perhaps TRBD1 (6 bases). The CDR3 loop spans 14 amino acids. V shed 6 bases and J shed 9 bases, with 18 bases lying between them. Written as DNA, the CDR3 is TGTGCCAGCAGCACTTCGGGGGCCCATCGGCCCCAGCATTTT. It codes for CASSTSGAHRPQHF.

J is TRBJ2-1 and V is TRBV27; D remains unclear. Deletions cut 8 bases from V and 5 bases from J, with 7 bases between. This CDR3 comprises 11 residues. Germline V gene data show CDR1 as MNHEY and CDR2 as SMNVEV (reference sequence). CDR3 bases: TGTGCCAGCGGCTATAACAATGAGCAGTTCTTC. Residues: CASGYNNEQFF.

This clonotype showed up many times. The chain couples TRBV6-2 or TRBV6-3 to TRBJ2-7, with 9 bases lining up with TRBD2. CDR1 MNHEY and CDR2 SVGEGT come from the germline V gene. V gave up 7 bases and J gave up 3 bases; unmatched junction bases: 7. The CDR3 is 14 residues long. The CDR3, as DNA: TGTGCCAGCACCTCGAATAGCGGGGGCTACGAGCAGTACTTC. This encodes CASTSNSGGYEQYF.

To note about this clonotype: Possible read error: a much larger clone is one base away. CDR3 coding DNA: TGCTCCAGCAGCCAAGTTTTAACAGAGACCCAGTACTTC. Its protein is CSSSQVLTETQYF. V usage is TRBV4-1 and J usage is TRBJ2-5; unclear D gene. This CDR3 has 13 amino acids. CDR1 and CDR2 (germline): MGHRA, YSYEKL.

Turning to this clonotype: This may come from a read error, since a much larger clone is one base off. V gene TRBV24-1 combines with J gene TRBJ2-2; a possible D gene is TRBD1 (5 bases). CDR3 length: 14 residues. Germline assignment: CDR1 KGHDR and CDR2 SFDVKD. CDR3 region: CVTSDVDTAGELFF. The CDR3 bases are TGTGTCACCAGTGATGTGGACACTGCCGGGGAGCTGTTTTTT.

This clonotype was recorded a few times. This chain joins TRBV9 and TRBJ2-3; 11 nucleotides match TRBD1. The CDR3 sequence is 15 residues long. CDR1 and CDR2 from the germline V gene are SGDLS and YYNGEE. V dropped 1 base and J dropped 4; count of bases not matched to a gene: 2. CDR3 in amino acids: CASSVRGQGADTQYF. DNA of the CDR3: TGTGCCAGCAGCGTAAGGGGACAGGGGGCAGATACGCAGTATTTT.

The V and J genes are TRBV13 and TRBJ1-1; no reliable D call. This CDR3 is built from 14 residues. Between the trimmed V and J ends, which lost 4 bases and 6 bases, there was a span of 15 bases. Germline V CDR1 and CDR2: PRHDT, FYEKMQ (reference sequence). The DNA of the CDR3 is TGTGCCAGCAGCTCGGGCCGCGCTAACGCTGAAGCTTTCTTT. Translation: CASSSGRANAEAFF.